The rows below give T cell receptor beta chains drawn from one sample of a study of T cells in Graves' hyperthyroidism and ophthalmopathy. One entry per CDR3 protein, called by TCRdb with MiXCR from the multiplex PCR reads. The sample includes 530,000 or so distinct CDR3 sequences, roughly 15% of them seen just once. The sample was blood. Every receptor here comes from a young woman with Graves' ophthalmopathy. Both conserved end residues are part of each CDR3. The D gene is left open where the match is weak. Clone sizes are given selectively: once, few, many, or a class where the clone is expanded.

D gene	V gene	clone size	J gene	CDR3 DNA	CDR3 protein
TRBD1	TRBV12-3/TRBV12-4	many	TRBJ2-3	TGTGCCAGCAGTCCTCGACCGGGACAGGGGCCGGCAGATACGCAGTATTTT	CASSPRPGQGPADTQYF
-	TRBV28	many	TRBJ1-2	TGTGCCAGCAGTTTGGAGGTCGCCTCTTTATATGGCTACACCTTC	CASSLEVASLYGYTF
TRBD1	TRBV20-1	-	TRBJ2-4	TGCAGTGTCCCGGAACAGGGGGTAAACATTCAGTACTTC	CSVPEQGVNIQYF
-	TRBV20-1	many	TRBJ1-1	TGCAGTGCTAGACCCAGAAACCGCCAGGCAACTGAAGCTTTCTTT	CSARPRNRQATEAFF
-	TRBV10-3	-	TRBJ2-7	TGTGCCATCAGTGAGAGGGTTGTCTACGAGCAGTACTTC	CAISERVVYEQYF
-	TRBV20-1	many	TRBJ1-1	TGCAGTGCTAGGCCAGGACAGTCTGAAGCTTTCTTT	CSARPGQSEAFF
-	TRBV28	few	TRBJ1-4	TGTGCCAGCAGTTTGGGGCACGGGGTTAATGAAAAACTGTTTTTT	CASSLGHGVNEKLFF
-	TRBV2	once	TRBJ2-7	TGTGCCAGCAGCCGATCCTACCTGAACGAGCAGTACTTC	CASSRSYLNEQYF
TRBD1	TRBV29-1	few	TRBJ1-1	TGCAGCGTTGAACAGGGGGCTACTGAAGCTTTCTTT	CSVEQGATEAFF
TRBD1	TRBV20-1	-	TRBJ1-1	TGCAGTGCTAGAGGGGTGGGGGACAGGATGAACACTGAAGCTTTCTTT	CSARGVGDRMNTEAFF
-	TRBV2	many	TRBJ2-7	TGTGCCAGCCGGAAAAGCGCCTACGAGCAGTACTTC	CASRKSAYEQYF
-	TRBV30	many	TRBJ2-2	TGTGCCTGGAGTTGGGCCGTTACCGGGGAGCTGTTTTTT	CAWSWAVTGELFF
-	TRBV27	-	TRBJ2-3	TGTGCCAGCAGGTCGCCGGTCAGCACAGATACGCAGTATTTT	CASRSPVSTDTQYF
TRBD2	TRBV5-5	-	TRBJ2-5	TGTGCCAGCAGCCCTCGGTCGGGAGGGCCTTTTGTCAGACAGTACTTC	CASSPRSGGPFVRQYF
-	TRBV5-4	-	TRBJ2-3	TGTGCCAGCAGCCCAAGGGGGGGAGGGGGCACAGATACGCAGTATTTT	CASSPRGGGGTDTQYF
TRBD2	TRBV28	few	TRBJ2-1	TGTGCCAGCAGTTTGTCTAGCGGAGATGGGCAGTTCTTC	CASSLSSGDGQFF
-	TRBV7-2	many	TRBJ2-1	TGTGCCAGCAGCTTTTTGAATAGCGCAAGTGAGCAGTTCTTC	CASSFLNSASEQFF
-	TRBV3-1	many	TRBJ2-2	TGTGCCAGCAGCCAACAAACCGGGACCGGGGAGCTGTTTTTT	CASSQQTGTGELFF
TRBD2	TRBV11-2	many	TRBJ2-1	TGTGCCAGCAGCTTGGCGCGGGGGGGCTGGAATGAGCAGTTCTTC	CASSLARGGWNEQFF
-	TRBV20-1	many	TRBJ1-5	TGCAGTGCTAGCACCCCGGGACAAGACAATCAGCCCCAGCATTTT	CSASTPGQDNQPQHF
TRBD2	TRBV7-3	-	TRBJ2-3	TGTGCCAGCAGCACGGGACTAGTTGCAGATACGCAGTATTTT	CASSTGLVADTQYF
-	TRBV19	-	TRBJ2-2	TGTGCCAGTAGTATAGCAAACACCGGGGAGCTGTTTTTT	CASSIANTGELFF
-	TRBV28	-	TRBJ2-5	TGTGCCAGCAGTTTACCTGGGGGTGTGAAGACCCAGTACTTC	CASSLPGGVKTQYF
-	TRBV5-6	few	TRBJ2-5	TGTGCCAGCAGCTTTGCTCGGGAGACCCAGTACTTC	CASSFARETQYF
TRBD2	TRBV6-2/TRBV6-3	-	TRBJ2-1	TGTGCCAGCAGTACCGGGACTAGCGGTCACAATGAGCAGTTCTTC	CASSTGTSGHNEQFF
-	TRBV12-3/TRBV12-4	few	TRBJ2-5	TGTGCCAGCAGTTTTTCGGAGACCCAGTACTTC	CASSFSETQYF
-	TRBV5-1	-	TRBJ2-3	TGCGCCAGCAGAGAGGGGTTCGGCACAGATACGCAGTATTTT	CASREGFGTDTQYF
-	TRBV6-1	-	TRBJ2-2	TGTGCCAGCAGTCGAGTTTTAACCGGGGAGCTGTTTTTT	CASSRVLTGELFF
TRBD2	TRBV6-1	many	TRBJ2-5	TGTGCCAGCCAGACTAGCGGGGGCCAAGAGACCCAGTACTTC	CASQTSGGQETQYF
TRBD1	TRBV30	-	TRBJ1-3	TGTGCCTGGACCGATCAGGGGGACAGTGACACCATATATTTT	CAWTDQGDSDTIYF
-	TRBV9	few	TRBJ2-3	TGTGCCAGCAGCGTAGGAGCGGATCGCACAGATACGCAGTATTTT	CASSVGADRTDTQYF
-	TRBV30	-	TRBJ1-4	TGTGCCTCGCGCGGGTACAGTGAAAAACTGTTTTTT	CASRGYSEKLFF
-	TRBV20-1	once	TRBJ2-3	TGCAGTGCTAGTCCAACTCGAACAGGGAACACAGATACGCAGTATTTT	CSASPTRTGNTDTQYF
TRBD2	TRBV7-8	many	TRBJ2-2	TGTGCCAGCAGCTTAAGGGCTAGCGGAAACACCGGGGAGCTGTTTTTT	CASSLRASGNTGELFF
TRBD2	TRBV7-6	many	TRBJ2-7	TGTGCCAGCAGGCCTGTAGCGGGGGGCGGCGACGAGCAGTACTTC	CASRPVAGGGDEQYF
-	TRBV5-4	few	TRBJ2-7	TGTGCCAGCAGCTCACCTACAGGCGCCGGCGGGGAGCAGTACTTC	CASSSPTGAGGEQYF
-	TRBV2	many	TRBJ1-5	TGTGCCAGCAGTGAAGCGCATGAAGGGCCTCAGCCCCAGCATTTT	CASSEAHEGPQPQHF
TRBD2	TRBV20-1	many	TRBJ2-1	TGCAGTGCTGGTAGTGGGGAGGGGTCCTACAATGAGCAGTTCTTC	CSAGSGEGSYNEQFF
TRBD2	TRBV9	few	TRBJ2-3	TGTGCCAGCAGCGAGGGACTACGAGTCACAGATACGCAGTATTTT	CASSEGLRVTDTQYF
TRBD2	TRBV4-3	few	TRBJ2-3	TGCGCCAGCAGCCAAGAGGCGGGAGGTGAAACAGATACGCAGTATTTT	CASSQEAGGETDTQYF
TRBD2	TRBV12-3/TRBV12-4	many	TRBJ2-1	TGTGCCAGCAGTAGCGGGGGCGGTTGGCAGGGGATTTCAAGCTCCTACAATGAGCAGTTCTTC	CASSSGGGWQGISSSYNEQFF
-	TRBV30	many	TRBJ2-1	TGTGCCTGGAGCAGGACTCCCTATGAGCAGTTCTTC	CAWSRTPYEQFF